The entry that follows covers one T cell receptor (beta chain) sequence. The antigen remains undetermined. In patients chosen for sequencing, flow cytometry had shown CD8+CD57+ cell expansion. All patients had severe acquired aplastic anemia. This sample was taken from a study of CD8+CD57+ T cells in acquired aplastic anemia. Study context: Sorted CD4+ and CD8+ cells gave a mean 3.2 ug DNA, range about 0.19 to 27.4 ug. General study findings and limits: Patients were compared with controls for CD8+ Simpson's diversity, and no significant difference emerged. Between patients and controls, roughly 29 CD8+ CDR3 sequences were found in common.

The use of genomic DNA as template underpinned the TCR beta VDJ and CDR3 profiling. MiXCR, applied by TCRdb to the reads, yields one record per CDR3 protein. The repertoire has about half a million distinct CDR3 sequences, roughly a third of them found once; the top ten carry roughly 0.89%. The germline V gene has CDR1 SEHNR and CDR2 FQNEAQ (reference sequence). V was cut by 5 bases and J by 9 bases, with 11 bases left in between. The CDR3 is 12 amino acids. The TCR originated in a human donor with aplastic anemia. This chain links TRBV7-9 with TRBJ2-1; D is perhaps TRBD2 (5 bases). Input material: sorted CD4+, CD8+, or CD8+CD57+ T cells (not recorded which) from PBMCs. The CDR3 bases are TGTGCCAGCAGCCAAGCCGCGGGTGAGCAGTTCTTC. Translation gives CASSQAAGEQFF.